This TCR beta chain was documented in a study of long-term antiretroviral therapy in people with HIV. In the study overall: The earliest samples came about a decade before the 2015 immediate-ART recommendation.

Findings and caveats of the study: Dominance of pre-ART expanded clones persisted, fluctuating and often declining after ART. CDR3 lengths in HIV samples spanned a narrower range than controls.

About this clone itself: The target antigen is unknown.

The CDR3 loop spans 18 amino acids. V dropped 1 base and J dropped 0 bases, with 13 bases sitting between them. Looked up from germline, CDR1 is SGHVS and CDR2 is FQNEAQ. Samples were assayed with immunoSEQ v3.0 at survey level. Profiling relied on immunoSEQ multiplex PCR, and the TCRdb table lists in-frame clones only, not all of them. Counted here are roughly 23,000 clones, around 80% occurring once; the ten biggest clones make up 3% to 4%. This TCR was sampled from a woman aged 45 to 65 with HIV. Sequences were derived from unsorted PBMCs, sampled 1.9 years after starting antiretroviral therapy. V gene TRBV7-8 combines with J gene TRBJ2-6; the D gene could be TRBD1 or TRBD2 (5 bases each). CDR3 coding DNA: TGTGCCAGCAGCTTAGTGAGGGGCCCCATCTCTGGGGCCAACGTCCTGACTTTC. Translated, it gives CASSLVRGPISGANVLTF.